Detailed here is one T cell receptor beta chain. Data came from immunoSEQ multiplex PCR; TCRdb stores just in-frame clones and leaves some out. This table holds some 260,000 clones, roughly 87% found once. The data derive from a study of blood T cell repertoires in COVID-19. On the study more broadly: Italy, Spain and the United States were the sources of the convalescent and acute COVID-19 samples. T cells, B-cell-depleted T cells, or PBMCs supplied cDNA or gDNA.

Trimming at V came to 7 bases and at J to 5 bases, leaving 7 bases not matched to a gene. CDR1 is LGHNT and CDR2 is FRNRAP in the germline V gene. This CDR3 is 13 amino acids long. This sequence was found in a woman aged 25-40 years with acute or convalescent COVID-19. Sequencing was performed on peripheral blood. The J gene is TRBJ2-7, the V gene TRBV12-5; the match to TRBD1 covers 8 bases. DNA of the CDR3: TGTGCTAGTGCGGCAGGGGGCATCAACGAGCAGTACTTC. Amino acid sequence: CASAAGGINEQYF.